This T cell receptor beta chain was identified during a study of shared clonotypes between healthy human individuals. V shed 2 bases and J 0 bases; nucleotides not matched to a gene: 10. The CDR3 contains 19 residues. Germline CDR1 SGHRS, CDR2 YFSETQ. CD45RO-negative, CCR7-positively selected cells formed the naive CD8 fraction, excluding terminally differentiated effector memory CD45RA+ cells. Profiled with immunoSEQ multiplex PCR; TCRdb holds only in-frame clones, not every one. The sample consists of just over 2,000,000 clones, less than 95% of them appearing once. V usage is TRBV5-1 and J usage is TRBJ1-6, with TRBD1 identical over 8 bases. The sequenced sample consisted of naive CD8+ T cells sorted from blood. This TCR was recovered from a young man in good health. The CDR3 coding sequence is TGCGCCAGCAGCTTCTCCGGGACAGGCGTCTCCTCCTATAATTCACCCCTCCACTTT. Translating it yields CASSFSGTGVSSYNSPLHF.